Presented here are 21 T cell receptor beta chains from one specimen sequenced in a study of patients and donors after allogeneic stem cell transplantation. TCRdb fed the RT-PCR reads into MiXCR, producing one record per CDR3 protein. Here the sample spans approximately 90,000 distinct CDR3 sequences, 4% to 5% being singletons. The sample consisted of blood, either unsorted or a sorted T cell fraction (not recorded which). The source is a human donor who was either an allogeneic HSCT recipient or a stem cell or donor lymphocyte infusion donor (not recorded which). It is not recorded whose cells these are; they may come from a transplant donor.

This clonotype has a count of ten or more. The chain recombines TRBV12-3 or TRBV12-4 with TRBJ2-7; 7 bases agree with TRBD2. The trim removed 10 bases at V and 5 bases at J, leaving 11 bases unmatched. This CDR3 contains 13 residues. The CDR3 sequence: CATRYSTSDEQYF. The CDR3 nucleotides are TGTGCCACCCGATACTCAACTAGCGACGAGCAGTACTTC.

This sequence joins TRBV5-1 and TRBJ2-3; D is unclear. The CDR3 runs 15 residues. CDR1 is SGHRS and CDR2 is YFSETQ in the germline V gene. V lost 0 bases to trimming and J lost 0 bases, with 8 bases between them. CDR3 in amino acids: CASSLVQPSTDTQYF. The CDR3 DNA reads TGCGCCAGCAGCTTGGTACAGCCAAGCACAGATACGCAGTATTTT.

This clonotype was detected a few times. The J gene is TRBJ2-5, the V gene TRBV7-8, with D perhaps matching TRBD1 (6 bases). The V end lost 3 bases, the J end lost 1 base, and 12 bases lay between the germline ends. The CDR3 extends over 15 amino acids. Germline V gives CDR1 SGHVS, CDR2 FQNEAQ. The CDR3 sequence: CASSFKRDTQETQYF. Here the CDR3 DNA reads TGTGCCAGCAGCTTTAAGAGGGACACCCAAGAGACCCAGTACTTC.

This clonotype was recorded many times. J is TRBJ1-4 and V is TRBV5-5, with a weak D call TRBD1 (6 bases). The CDR3 loop spans 16 amino acids. The V and J ends lost 0 bases and 8 bases respectively, with 17 bases between them. Per the germline V gene, CDR1 is SGHKS and CDR2 is YYEKEE (reference sequence). CDR3 residues: CASSLAQQGSGEKLFF. Written as DNA, the CDR3 is TGTGCCAGCAGCTTGGCCCAGCAGGGGAGTGGGGAAAAACTGTTTTTT.

This clonotype came up many times. The V gene is TRBV3-1, the J gene TRBJ2-7, with a weak D call TRBD2 (6 bases). CDR1 is LGHDT and CDR2 is YNNKEL in the germline V gene (reference sequence). V lost 1 base and J lost 2, with 18 bases in between. The CDR3 loop spans 17 amino acids. The CDR3 region has the DNA TGTGCCAGCAGCCAAGCCCGCTCCGGGACTGCTACCTACGAGCAGTACTTC. It is translated as CASSQARSGTATYEQYF.

This clonotype was recorded many times. The rearrangement joins TRBV6-5 to TRBJ1-2; D is unclear. The V end lost 0 bases, the J end lost 3 bases, and 14 bases lay between the germline ends. Looked up from germline, CDR1 is MNHEY and CDR2 is SVGAGI. The CDR3 covers 16 residues. CDR3 sequence (DNA): TGTGCCAGCAGTTACTCGGCGGGCCGCCCGGACTATGGCTACACCTTC. This encodes CASSYSAGRPDYGYTF.

Many counts were recorded for this clonotype. V is TRBV4-1 and J is TRBJ1-1; no reliable D call. V lost 8 bases, J lost 7 bases, and 14 bases lay in between. Germline V gene sequence: CDR1 MGHRA, CDR2 YSYEKL. This CDR3 has 12 residues. The CDR3 here is CASGEPGVEAFF. Written as DNA, the CDR3 is TGCGCCAGCGGAGAGCCCGGAGTTGAAGCTTTCTTT.

This clonotype was counted ten times or more. The rearrangement joins TRBV12-3 or TRBV12-4 to TRBJ1-2; D is uncertain. The CDR3 spans 12 residues. Trimming shortened V by 5 bases and J by 4 bases, and 8 bases separated the two germline ends. The CDR3 sequence: CASSRNSYGYTF. The DNA of the CDR3 is TGTGCCAGCAGTCGGAACAGCTATGGCTACACCTTC.

The table lists this clonotype with many counts. The chain is built from TRBV20-1 and TRBJ1-4, with D maybe TRBD1 (5 bases). V lost 0 bases to trimming and J lost 4 bases, with 12 bases between them. This CDR3 is built from 15 residues. The germline V gene has CDR1 DFQATT and CDR2 SNEGSKA (reference sequence). In DNA, the CDR3 is TGCAGTGCTAGAGATGGGGGACTGAATAATGAAAAACTGTTTTTT. This encodes CSARDGGLNNEKLFF.

The sample holds many counts of this clonotype. The rearrangement links TRBV3-1 to TRBJ2-1; TRBD1 agrees at 9 bases. V dropped 3 bases and J dropped 5; count of bases not matched to a gene: 5. Per the germline V gene, CDR1 is LGHDT and CDR2 is YNNKEL (reference sequence). The CDR3 has 15 residues. Here the CDR3 reads CASSHWDRVNNEQFF. In DNA form, the CDR3 reads TGTGCCAGCAGCCACTGGGACAGGGTAAACAATGAGCAGTTCTTC.

This clonotype showed up many times. The chain uses TRBV6-1 and TRBJ1-4, with D perhaps matching TRBD1 (6 bases). Germline lookup yields CDR1 MNHNS and CDR2 SASEGT. V shed 8 bases and J shed 6 bases, with 16 bases lying between them. CDR3 length: 14 residues. CDR3 sequence: CASLNWGADEKLFF. The DNA of the CDR3 is TGTGCCAGCCTAAACTGGGGGGCGGATGAAAAACTGTTTTTT.

This clonotype has only a few counts. The rearrangement uses TRBV6-1 and TRBJ1-1; D is unresolved. This CDR3 region has 14 residues. V was pared by 6 bases and J by 1 base, with 12 bases between. Germline values: CDR1 MNHNS, CDR2 SASEGT. The DNA for the CDR3 is TGTGCCAGCAGCCGACTAGGGCAGAACACTGAAGCTTTCTTT. It is translated as CASSRLGQNTEAFF.

This clonotype has a handful of counts. The rearrangement uses TRBV9 and TRBJ1-4, with D unresolved. Looked up from germline, CDR1 is SGDLS and CDR2 is YYNGEE. The CDR3 totals 16 residues. V was cut by 0 bases and J by 4 bases, with 13 bases left in between. CDR3 amino acids: CASSVGGSTRNEKLFF. The CDR3 bases are TGTGCCAGCAGCGTAGGGGGATCGACGCGTAATGAAAAACTGTTTTTT.

This clonotype was found a few times. The CDR3 protein is CASSLGTGGLRNQPQHF. For the CDR3, the DNA is TGTGCCAGCAGTCTAGGGACAGGGGGACTTCGCAATCAGCCCCAGCATTTT. The J gene is TRBJ1-5, the V gene TRBV28, with 11 bases identical to TRBD1. V dropped 5 bases and J dropped 2; count of bases not matched to a gene: 8. The germline CDR1 and CDR2 sequences are MDHEN and SYDVKM. The CDR3 sequence is 17 residues long.

This clonotype was counted at least ten times. J is TRBJ2-5 and V is TRBV2; TRBD2 matches at 14 bases. The germline CDR1 and CDR2 sequences are SNHLY and FYNNEI. The V and J ends lost 5 bases and 2 bases, in that order; junction bases with no gene match: 7. The CDR3 totals 17 residues. CDR3 DNA: TGTGCCAGCAGTCCCGGGACTAGCGGGGGAGGGCAAGAGACCCAGTACTTC. Amino acid sequence: CASSPGTSGGGQETQYF.

This clonotype is labeled as medium-sized (0.01 to 0.1%). This chain uses TRBV7-2 with TRBJ2-5; no reliable D call. Trimming stripped 1 base from V and 1 base from J, with 7 bases between. The CDR3 contains 14 residues. Germline V gene lookup returns CDR1 SGHTA and CDR2 FQGNSA. CDR3 sequence: CASSLGSFQETQYF. In nucleotides, the CDR3 is TGTGCCAGCAGCTTAGGGAGTTTCCAAGAGACCCAGTACTTC.

This clonotype came up many times. This chain connects TRBV11-2 to TRBJ2-1, with 13 positions matching TRBD2. V was pared by 5 bases and J by 4 bases, with 5 bases of the junction left unmatched. The CDR3 contains 16 residues. Germline CDR1 is SGHAT and CDR2 is FQNNGV. CDR3 loop: CASSPGLAGSYNEQFF. Written as DNA, the CDR3 is TGTGCCAGCAGCCCGGGACTAGCGGGGTCTTACAATGAGCAGTTCTTC.

J is TRBJ2-1 and V is TRBV6-2 or TRBV6-3, with 12 bases that match TRBD2. Germline V gives CDR1 MNHEY, CDR2 SVGEGT. With V trimmed by 4 bases and J by 5 bases, 0 bases remained unmatched. CDR3 length equals 14 residues. CDR3 residues: CASSSSGGDNEQFF. CDR3 DNA: TGTGCCAGCAGTTCTAGCGGGGGGGACAATGAGCAGTTCTTC.

This clonotype came up many times. V usage is TRBV28 and J usage is TRBJ2-3; 8 nucleotides match TRBD1. The ends lost 3 bases at V and 3 bases at J; junction bases unmatched: 5. Germline loops: CDR1 MDHEN, CDR2 SYDVKM. The CDR3 spans 15 residues. The CDR3 region is CASSFVTGGTDTQYF. The CDR3 DNA reads TGTGCCAGCAGTTTCGTAACAGGGGGGACAGATACGCAGTATTTT.

Many counts were recorded for this clonotype. The chain carries TRBV2 and TRBJ1-1, with a tentative D call TRBD1 (6 bases). The CDR3 is 14 amino acids. Germline CDR1 is SNHLY and CDR2 is FYNNEI. V dropped 8 bases and J dropped 6 bases, with 19 bases sitting between them. DNA for the CDR3: TGTGCCAGCCACCGGGACACCCAACCGCCTGAAGCTTTCTTT. As protein: CASHRDTQPPEAFF.

This clonotype was seen at least ten times. The chain couples TRBV4-2 to TRBJ1-1, with 8 bases matching TRBD1. The CDR3 has 15 residues. V trimming: 3 bases; J trimming: 5 bases; junction bases outside the gene matches: 8. From germline, CDR1 is LGHNA and CDR2 YNFKEQ. CDR3 loop: CASSHGPGGRTEAFF. The DNA of the CDR3 is TGTGCCAGCAGCCACGGCCCAGGGGGCAGGACTGAAGCTTTCTTT.